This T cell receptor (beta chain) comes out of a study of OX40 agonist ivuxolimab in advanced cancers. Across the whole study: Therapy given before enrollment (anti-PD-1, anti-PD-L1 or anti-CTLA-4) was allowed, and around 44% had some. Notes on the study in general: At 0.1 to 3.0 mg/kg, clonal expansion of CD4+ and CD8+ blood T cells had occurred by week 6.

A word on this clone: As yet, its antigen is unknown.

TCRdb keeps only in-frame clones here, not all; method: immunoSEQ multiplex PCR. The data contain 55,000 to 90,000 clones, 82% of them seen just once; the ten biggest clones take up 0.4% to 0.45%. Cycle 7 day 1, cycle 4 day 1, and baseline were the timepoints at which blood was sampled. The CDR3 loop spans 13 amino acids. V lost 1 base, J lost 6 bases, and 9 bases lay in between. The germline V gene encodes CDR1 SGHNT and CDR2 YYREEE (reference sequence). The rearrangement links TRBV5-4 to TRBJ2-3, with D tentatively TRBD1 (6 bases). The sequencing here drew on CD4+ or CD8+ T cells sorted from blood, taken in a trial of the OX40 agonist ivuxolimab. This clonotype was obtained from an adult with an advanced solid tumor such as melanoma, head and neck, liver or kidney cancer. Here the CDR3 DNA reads TGTGCCAGCAGCTTGACAGGGAGTGATACGCAGTATTTT. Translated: CASSLTGSDTQYF.